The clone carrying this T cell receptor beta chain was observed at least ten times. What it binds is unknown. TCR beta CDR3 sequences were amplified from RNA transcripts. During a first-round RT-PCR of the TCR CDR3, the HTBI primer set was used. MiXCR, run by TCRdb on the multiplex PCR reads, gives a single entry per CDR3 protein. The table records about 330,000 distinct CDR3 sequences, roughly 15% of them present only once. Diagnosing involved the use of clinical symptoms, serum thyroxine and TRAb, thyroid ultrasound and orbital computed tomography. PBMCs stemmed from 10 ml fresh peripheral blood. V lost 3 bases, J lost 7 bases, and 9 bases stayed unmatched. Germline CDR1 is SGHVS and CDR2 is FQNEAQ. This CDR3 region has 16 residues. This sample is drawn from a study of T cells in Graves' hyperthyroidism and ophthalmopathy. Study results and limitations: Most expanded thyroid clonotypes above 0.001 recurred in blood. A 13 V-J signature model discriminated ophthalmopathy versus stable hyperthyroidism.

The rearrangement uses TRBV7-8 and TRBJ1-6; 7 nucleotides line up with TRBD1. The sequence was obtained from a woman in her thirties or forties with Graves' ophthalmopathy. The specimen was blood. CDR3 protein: CASSFRGAGANSPLHF. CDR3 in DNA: TGTGCCAGCAGCTTCAGGGGGGCCGGGGCCAATTCACCCCTCCACTTT.